This T cell receptor beta chain emerged from a study of beta chain features in type 1 diabetes (dated by TCRdb to between 2018 and 2020). Context from the whole study: Mean age, gender distribution, total cell number and subset yield were not different between patients and healthy donors. A total of just under 110,000,000 sorted cells were examined across all samples, and RNA yield correlated strongly with the number of cells per subset. In the study, recently diagnosed type 1 diabetes patients and matched healthy donors were compared on the TCRB repertoires of their sorted circulating CD4+ T cell subsets. Regulatory and stem cell-like memory subsets were obtained from only 8 patients and about eight healthy donors, while naive and central memory subsets were obtained from all 28 donors. On the study overall, not on this receptor specifically: Patients with type 1 diabetes made fewer insertions and deleted more nucleotides at VDJ recombination sites, implying thymic rearrangement abnormalities. A moderate but significant shortening of TCRB CDR3 length was observed in type 1 diabetes patients in all four CD4+ subsets. PCR may preferentially amplify shorter templates, but because patient and control samples were amplified and corrected together, any resulting skew would affect both groups equally. Because cDNA was sequenced instead of genomic DNA, activated cells with high expression could be over-represented, although the groups did not differ in activation or CD3 levels. Naive, central memory and regulatory TCRB repertoires appeared more similar among patients than among healthy donors. Only small numbers of individuals were included in the HLA sub-analyses, which left unresolved whether HLA type had any influence on TCRB rearrangement.

From each donor, a single peripheral blood sample of 90 to 150 mL on average was drawn into heparinised tubes. A BD FACSAria II was used to sort naive, central memory, regulatory and stem cell-like memory CD4+ T cells with a panel that included CD45RO, CCR7, CD25, CD127, CD95 and CD27. All sorted populations exceeded 95% purity. PBMCs were separated immediately by Lymphoprep density gradient centrifugation and were stained directly, without being cultured. So that batch effects would be minimized, each experiment stained and sorted samples in pairs, pairing one healthy donor with one patient. All of the isolated RNA was reverse transcribed with the High Capacity cDNA Reverse Transcription Kit, so expressed TCRB transcripts were sequenced. Deep immunoSEQ sequencing was performed on naive, central memory and regulatory T cell samples, with an average of approximately 3.9 million total reads per sample. Sorted cells were lysed in RLT buffer and RNA was extracted with DNase-treated RNeasy Micro or Mini kits, depending on cell number. To prevent cross-contamination, every cell subset was processed on its own, while patient and healthy donor samples were processed together. The immunoSEQ multiplex PCR was used to amplify TCRB sequences from cDNA, yielding 87-bp fragments that span the CDR3 region. Amplicons were sequenced on the Illumina HiSeq platform. In the source study's methods: Synthetic template baselines were used to correct PCR bias computationally, reads within Hamming distance 2 were collapsed, and singletons that could not be merged were discarded. Reads were aligned against IMGT to assign V, D and J genes, CDR3 length and insertions or deletions at six rearrangement sites. Within each subset, clonotype counts were normalized to the number of sorted cells before true diversity and Gini coefficients were calculated with the tcR R package. The overlap coefficient, calculated on TCRB nucleotide sequences, was used to quantify repertoire sharing. Out-of-frame TCRB sequences from naive cells were analyzed to stand in for the pre-selection repertoire. Entries here come from immuneACCESS through TCRdb and include only in-frame sequences with V and J called. Some clones fail to appear in such tables; in the studies checked, an unresolved V gene covers under half of the shortfall, and the cause of the remainder is unknown. V, J and clone size were drawn from that table, and D and trimming were deduced from the DNA. This sample gives roughly 330,000 clones in total; roughly 13% of them show up just once. The ten most abundant clones make up roughly 0.015% of the sample.

Sequences LNHDA (CDR1) and SQIVND (CDR2) are obtained from the germline V gene (reference sequence). The CDR3 has 13 amino acids, counting the end cysteine and phenylalanine. The CDR3 DNA has 39 bases and is translated from base 1. Points on this clone: Its binding antigen is unknown. One junction end disagrees with the germline gene, perhaps due to a read error. Other nucleotide sequences in the sample specify the same CDR3.

The origin of this receptor is a woman between 18 and 29 years old with type 1 diabetes. Recombination connected TRBV19 to TRBJ1-1; TRBD1 is a weak D gene call, 6 bases matching. The sample comprised naive CD4+ T cells from blood. Interpreted using the paper, the cell subset or site label stands for: true naive CD4+ T cells. The CDR3 corresponds to CASSIGRDTEAFF. The nucleotides are TGTGCCAGTAGTATAGGCCGGGACACCGAAGCTTTCTTT.